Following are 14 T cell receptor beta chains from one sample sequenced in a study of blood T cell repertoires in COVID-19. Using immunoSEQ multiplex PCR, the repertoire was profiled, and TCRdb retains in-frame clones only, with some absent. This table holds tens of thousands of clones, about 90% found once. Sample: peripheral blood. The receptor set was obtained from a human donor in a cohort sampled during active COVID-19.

The DNA of the CDR3 is TGTGCCAGCAGCCAAGAACCCGTGGTAAGCGCAGATACGCAGTATTTT. Translating gives CASSQEPVVSADTQYF. The rearrangement joins TRBV3-1 (or the pseudogene TRBV3-2) to TRBJ2-3; D remains unclear. Looked up from germline, CDR1 is LGHDT and CDR2 is YNNKEL (reference sequence). CDR3 size: 16 residues. Trimming shortened V by 0 bases and J by 4 bases, and 14 bases separated the two germline ends.

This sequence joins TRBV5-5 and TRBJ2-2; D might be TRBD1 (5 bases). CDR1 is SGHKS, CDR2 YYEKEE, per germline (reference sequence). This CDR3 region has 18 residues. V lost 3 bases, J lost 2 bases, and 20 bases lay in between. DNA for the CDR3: TGTGCCAGCAGCTCCCGACCAGACAGAAGTTTAAACACCGGGGAGCTGTTTTTT. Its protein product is CASSSRPDRSLNTGELFF.

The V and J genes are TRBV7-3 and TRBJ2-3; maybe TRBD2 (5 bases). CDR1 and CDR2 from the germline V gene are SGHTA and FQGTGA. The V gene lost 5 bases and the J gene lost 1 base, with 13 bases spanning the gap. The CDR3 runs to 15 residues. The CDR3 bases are TGTGCCAGCAGCCCTAGAGGGCCGCGCACAGATACGCAGTATTTT. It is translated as CASSPRGPRTDTQYF. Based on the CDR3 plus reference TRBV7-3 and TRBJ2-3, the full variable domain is GAGVSQTPSNKVTEKGKYVELRCDPISGHTALYWYRQSLGQGPEFLIYFQGTGAADDSGLPNDRFFAVRPEGSVSTLKIQRTERGDSAVYLCASSPRGPRTDTQYFGPGTRLTVL.

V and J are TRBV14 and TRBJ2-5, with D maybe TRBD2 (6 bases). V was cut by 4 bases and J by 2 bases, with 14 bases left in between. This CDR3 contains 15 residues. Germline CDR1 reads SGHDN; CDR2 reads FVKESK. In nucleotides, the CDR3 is TGTGCCAGCAGCCCCCGGACTACGACTCAAGAGACCCAGTACTTC. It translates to CASSPRTTTQETQYF.

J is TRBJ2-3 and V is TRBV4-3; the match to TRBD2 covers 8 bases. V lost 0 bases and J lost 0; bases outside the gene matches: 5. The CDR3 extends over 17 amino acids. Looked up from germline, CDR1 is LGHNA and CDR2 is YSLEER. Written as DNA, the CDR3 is TGCGCCAGCAGCCAAGAGGGAGCGGGAGCTAGCACAGATACGCAGTATTTT. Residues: CASSQEGAGASTDTQYF.

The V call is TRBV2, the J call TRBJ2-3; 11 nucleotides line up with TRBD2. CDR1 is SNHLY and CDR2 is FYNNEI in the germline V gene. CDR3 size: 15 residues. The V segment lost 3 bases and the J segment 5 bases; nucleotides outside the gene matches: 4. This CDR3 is CASSDNLAGGDTQYF. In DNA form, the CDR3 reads TGTGCCAGCAGTGATAACCTAGCGGGAGGAGATACGCAGTATTTT.

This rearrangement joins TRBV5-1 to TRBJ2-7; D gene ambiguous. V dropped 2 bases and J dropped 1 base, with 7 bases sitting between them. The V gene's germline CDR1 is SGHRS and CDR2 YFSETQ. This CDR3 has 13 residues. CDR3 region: CASSFRGSYEQYF. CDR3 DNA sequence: TGCGCCAGCAGCTTCAGAGGATCCTACGAGCAGTACTTC.

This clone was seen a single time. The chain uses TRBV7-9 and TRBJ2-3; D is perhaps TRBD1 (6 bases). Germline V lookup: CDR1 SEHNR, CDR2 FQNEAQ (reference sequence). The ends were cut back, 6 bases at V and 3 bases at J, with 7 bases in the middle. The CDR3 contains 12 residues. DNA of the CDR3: TGTGCCAGCAGACAGGGAACAGATACGCAGTATTTT. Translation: CASRQGTDTQYF.

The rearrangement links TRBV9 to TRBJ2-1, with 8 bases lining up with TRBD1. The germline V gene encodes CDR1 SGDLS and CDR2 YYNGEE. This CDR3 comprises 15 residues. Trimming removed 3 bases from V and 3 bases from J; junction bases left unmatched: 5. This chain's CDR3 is CASSDTGGLYNEQFF. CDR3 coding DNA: TGTGCCAGCAGCGACACAGGGGGACTCTACAATGAGCAGTTCTTC.

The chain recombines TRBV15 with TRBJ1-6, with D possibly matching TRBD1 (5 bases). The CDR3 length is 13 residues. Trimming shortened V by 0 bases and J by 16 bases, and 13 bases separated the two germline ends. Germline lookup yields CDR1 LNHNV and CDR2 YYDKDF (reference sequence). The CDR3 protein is CATSRDLGQWLHF. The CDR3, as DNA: TGTGCCACCAGCAGAGATCTAGGACAATGGCTCCACTTT. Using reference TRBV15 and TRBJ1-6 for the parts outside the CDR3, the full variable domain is DAMVIQNPRYQVTQFGKPVTLSCSQTLNHNVMYWYQQKSSQAPKLLFHYYDKDFNNEADTPDNFQSRRPNTSFCFLDIRSPGLGDTAMYLCATSRDLGQWLHFGNGTRLTVT.

For the CDR3, the DNA is TGTGCCAGCAGTTTAACCGTACTCTATAGCAATCAGCCCCAGCATTTT. Translation gives CASSLTVLYSNQPQHF. V and J are TRBV28 and TRBJ1-5; D remains ambiguous. Trimming removed 2 bases from V and 0 bases from J, with 11 bases in between. Germline CDR1 is MDHEN and CDR2 is SYDVKM. CDR3 length: 16 amino acids.

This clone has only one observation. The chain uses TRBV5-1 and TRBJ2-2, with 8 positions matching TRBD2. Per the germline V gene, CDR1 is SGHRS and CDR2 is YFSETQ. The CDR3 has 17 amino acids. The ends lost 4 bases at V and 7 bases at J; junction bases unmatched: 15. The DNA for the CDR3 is TGCGCCAGCAGCAAAATACTAGCGGATGGGGGAAGCGGGGAGCTGTTTTTT. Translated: CASSKILADGGSGELFF.

In DNA form, the CDR3 reads TGTGCCAGCAGTAAACAGGGGCTTAATCAGCCCCAGCATTTT. It is translated as CASSKQGLNQPQHF. The V and J genes are TRBV28 and TRBJ1-5; 7 bases are shared with TRBD1. Trimming cost V 5 bases and J 4 bases; bases outside gene matches: 5. The CDR3 extends over 14 amino acids. CDR1 is MDHEN, CDR2 SYDVKM, per germline.

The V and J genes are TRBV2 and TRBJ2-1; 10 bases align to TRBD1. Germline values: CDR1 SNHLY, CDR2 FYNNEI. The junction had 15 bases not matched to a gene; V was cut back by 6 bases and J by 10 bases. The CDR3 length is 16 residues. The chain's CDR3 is CASSPPPGQGTGEQFF. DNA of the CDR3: TGTGCCAGCAGCCCCCCTCCGGGACAGGGGACGGGGGAGCAGTTCTTC. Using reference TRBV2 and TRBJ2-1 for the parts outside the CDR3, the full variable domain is EPEVTQTPSHQVTQMGQEVILRCVPISNHLYFYWYRQILGQKVEFLVSFYNNEISEKSEIFDDQFSVERPDGSNFTLKIRSTKLEDSAMYFCASSPPPGQGTGEQFFGPGTRLTVL.